This T cell receptor (beta chain) was sequenced for a study of identical twins. Study conclusions and caveats: Model-predicted out-of-frame TCR alpha sharing fell below observed values in monozygotic twins. For zero-insertion analyses, partial confounding could come from invariant MAIT and iNKT cells. There was an excess of low generation probability in the out-of-frame alpha sequences that twins shared.

Each CDR3 protein gets one entry after TCRdb re-called the 5' RACE reads with MiXCR. Of 350,000 to 450,000 distinct CDR3 sequences listed, 15% to 20% are singletons. Only healthy Caucasians were included as donors. Details on this clonotype: Its specificity is not known. This may arise from a read error, as a much more abundant clone is one base away.

This CDR3 is 13 amino acids long. V was clipped by 5 bases and J by 2 bases, with 10 bases between them. Germline CDR1 is SGHTA and CDR2 is FQGNSA. The sequence was collected from a man in his fifties in good health. The specimen sequenced was naive T cells sorted from blood. The chain has TRBV7-2 and TRBJ2-7, with D tentatively TRBD2 (6 bases). The CDR3 loop reads CASSVTGAYEQYF. CDR3 coding DNA: TGTGCCAGCAGCGTTACGGGAGCCTACGAGCAGTACTTC.